The sequence of this TCR beta chain was determined in a study of naive and memory T cell subsets. Ligated cDNA underwent four rounds of PCR with nested alpha and beta constant region primers and SP2. Each CDR3 protein gets one entry after TCRdb re-called the UMI-ligation and nested PCR reads with MiXCR. Here the sample spans roughly 36,000 distinct CDR3 sequences, about 11% being singletons. Treatment denoted: skin biopsy from PPD injection site in Mantoux-positive individual. An oligonucleotide containing a UMI was ligated to the 3' end of TCR cDNA. Skin biopsies came from PPD injection sites in Mantoux-positive individuals. Unsorted total RNA, roughly 1 to 1000 ng, was DNase treated before reverse transcription. In the case of this clonotype: Its antigen is still unknown.

There are 14 residues in the CDR3. Germline V gene lookup returns CDR1 SQVTM and CDR2 ANQGSEA. V gave up 7 bases and J gave up 9 bases, with 22 bases separating them. Study results and limitations: More TCRs at tuberculin sites were read as hypersensitivity T cell infiltration.

Sequences were derived from skin, sampled from a tuberculin skin test site. This sequence originates from an adult in good health. This chain connects TRBV29-1 to TRBJ1-5, with D unresolved. The CDR3 DNA reads as TGCAGCGCCCTCCCTGGGGATAACTTGGGGCCCCAGCATTTT. It encodes CSALPGDNLGPQHF.